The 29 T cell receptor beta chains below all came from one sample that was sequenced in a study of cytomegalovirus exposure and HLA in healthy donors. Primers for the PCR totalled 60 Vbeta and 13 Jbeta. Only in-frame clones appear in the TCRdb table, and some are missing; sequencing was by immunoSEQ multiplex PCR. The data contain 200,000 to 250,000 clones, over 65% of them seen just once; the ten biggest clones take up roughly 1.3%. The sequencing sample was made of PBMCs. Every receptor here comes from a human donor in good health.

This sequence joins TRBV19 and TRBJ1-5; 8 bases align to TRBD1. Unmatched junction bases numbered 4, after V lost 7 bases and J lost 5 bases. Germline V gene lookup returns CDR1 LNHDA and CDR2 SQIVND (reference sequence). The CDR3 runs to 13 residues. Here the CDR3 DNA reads TGTGCCAGTAATCCAGGGGGCGATCAGCCCCAGCATTTT. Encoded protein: CASNPGGDQPQHF. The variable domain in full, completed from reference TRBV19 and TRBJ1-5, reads DGGITQSPKYLFRKEGQNVTLSCEQNLNHDAMYWYRQDPGQGLRLIYYSQIVNDFQKGDIAEGYSVSREKKESFPLTVTSAQKNPTAFYLCASNPGGDQPQHFGDGTRLSIL.

CDR3 in DNA: TGCGCCAGCAGCCAAGATCTGACGCGGGGGACGCAGTATTTT. It codes for CASSQDLTRGTQYF. This chain connects TRBV4-3 to TRBJ2-3; 7 nucleotides agree with TRBD2. Unmatched junction bases numbered 6, after V lost 0 bases and J lost 9 bases. Germline V gene sequence: CDR1 LGHNA, CDR2 YSLEER. The length of the CDR3 is 14 residues.

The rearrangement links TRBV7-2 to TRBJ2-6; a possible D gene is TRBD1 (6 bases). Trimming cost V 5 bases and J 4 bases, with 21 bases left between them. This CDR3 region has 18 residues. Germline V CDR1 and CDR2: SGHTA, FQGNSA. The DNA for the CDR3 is TGTGCCAGCAGCCCGACCCAGGGGACGCTGTTCGGGGCCAACGTCCTGACTTTC. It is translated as CASSPTQGTLFGANVLTF.

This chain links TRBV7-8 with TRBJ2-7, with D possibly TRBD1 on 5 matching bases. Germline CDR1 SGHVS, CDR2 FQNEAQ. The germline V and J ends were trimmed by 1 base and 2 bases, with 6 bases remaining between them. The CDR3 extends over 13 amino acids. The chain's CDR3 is CASSLGTTYEQYF. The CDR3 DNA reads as TGTGCCAGCAGCTTAGGGACAACCTACGAGCAGTACTTC.

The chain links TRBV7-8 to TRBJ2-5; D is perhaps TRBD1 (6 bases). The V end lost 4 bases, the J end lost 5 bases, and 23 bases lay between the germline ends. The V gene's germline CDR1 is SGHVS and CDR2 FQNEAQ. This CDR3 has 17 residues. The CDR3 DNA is TGTGCCAGCAGCTCTCCCGGATGGGGGCTCTTCGATGAGACCCAGTACTTC. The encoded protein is CASSSPGWGLFDETQYF.

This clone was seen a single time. CDR3 sequence (DNA): TGTGCCAGTAGAACCCTAGGGGGAAGGGGCCCCAATCAGCCCCAGCATTTT. This sequence encodes CASRTLGGRGPNQPQHF. The V and J genes are TRBV19 and TRBJ1-5, with D tentatively TRBD1 (6 bases). Deletions cut 6 bases from V and 3 bases from J, with 21 bases between. The CDR3 is made up of 17 amino acids. CDR1 and CDR2 from the germline V gene are LNHDA and SQIVND (reference sequence).

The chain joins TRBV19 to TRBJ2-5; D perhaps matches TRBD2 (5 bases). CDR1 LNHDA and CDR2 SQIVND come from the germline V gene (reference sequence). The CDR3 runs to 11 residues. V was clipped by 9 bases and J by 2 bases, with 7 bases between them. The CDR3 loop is CASREQETQYF. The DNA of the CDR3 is TGTGCCAGCCGGGAACAAGAGACCCAGTACTTC.

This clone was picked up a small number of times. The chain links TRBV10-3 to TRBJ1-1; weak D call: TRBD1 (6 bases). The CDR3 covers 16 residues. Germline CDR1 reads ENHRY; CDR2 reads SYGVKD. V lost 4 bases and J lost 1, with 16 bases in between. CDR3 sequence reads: CAISGGGQTKNTEAFF. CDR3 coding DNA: TGTGCCATCAGTGGGGGGGGACAAACGAAGAACACTGAAGCTTTCTTT.

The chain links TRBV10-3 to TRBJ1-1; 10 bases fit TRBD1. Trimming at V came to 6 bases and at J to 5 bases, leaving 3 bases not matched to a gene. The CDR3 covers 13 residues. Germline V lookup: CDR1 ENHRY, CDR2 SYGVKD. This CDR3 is CAIRTGGGTEAFF. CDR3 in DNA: TGTGCCATCAGGACAGGGGGCGGTACTGAAGCTTTCTTT.

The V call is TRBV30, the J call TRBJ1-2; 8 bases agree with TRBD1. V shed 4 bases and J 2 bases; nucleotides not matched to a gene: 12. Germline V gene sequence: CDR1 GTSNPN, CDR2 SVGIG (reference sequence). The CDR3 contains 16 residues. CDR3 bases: TGTGCCTGGATTGGCAGGGGGCGGTCGTTAAACTATGGCTACACCTTC. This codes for CAWIGRGRSLNYGYTF.

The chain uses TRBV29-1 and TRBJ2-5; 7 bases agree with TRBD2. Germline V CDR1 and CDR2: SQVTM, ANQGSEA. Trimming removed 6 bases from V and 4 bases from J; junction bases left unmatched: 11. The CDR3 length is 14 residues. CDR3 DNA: TGCAGCGTGGCCCTCCGGGGCGGGAGAGAGACCCAGTACTTC. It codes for CSVALRGGRETQYF.

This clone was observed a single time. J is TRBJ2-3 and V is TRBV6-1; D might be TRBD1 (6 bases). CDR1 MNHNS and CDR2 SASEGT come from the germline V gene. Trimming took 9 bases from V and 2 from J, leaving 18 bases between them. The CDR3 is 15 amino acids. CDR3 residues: CASTVSRGFTDTQYF. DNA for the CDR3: TGTGCCAGTACCGTTTCCAGGGGTTTCACAGATACGCAGTATTTT.

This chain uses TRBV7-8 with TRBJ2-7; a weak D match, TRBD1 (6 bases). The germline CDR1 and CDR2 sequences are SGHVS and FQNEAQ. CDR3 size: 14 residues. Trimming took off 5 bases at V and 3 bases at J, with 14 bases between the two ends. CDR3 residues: CASSMDSSNYEQYF. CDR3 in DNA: TGTGCCAGCAGCATGGACAGCTCGAACTACGAGCAGTACTTC.

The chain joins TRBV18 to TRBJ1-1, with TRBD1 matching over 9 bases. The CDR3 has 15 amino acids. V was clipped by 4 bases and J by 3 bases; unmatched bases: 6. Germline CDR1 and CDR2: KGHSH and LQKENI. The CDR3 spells CASSRGTGTDTEAFF. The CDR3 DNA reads TGTGCCAGCTCACGGGGGACAGGGACCGACACTGAAGCTTTCTTT.

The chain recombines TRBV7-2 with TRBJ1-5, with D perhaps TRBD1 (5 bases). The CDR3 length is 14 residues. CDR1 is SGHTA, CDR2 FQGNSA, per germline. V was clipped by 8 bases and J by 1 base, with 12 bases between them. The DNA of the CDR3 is TGTGCCAGCTCTCAGGGTTTCAGCAATCAGCCCCAGCATTTT. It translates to CASSQGFSNQPQHF.

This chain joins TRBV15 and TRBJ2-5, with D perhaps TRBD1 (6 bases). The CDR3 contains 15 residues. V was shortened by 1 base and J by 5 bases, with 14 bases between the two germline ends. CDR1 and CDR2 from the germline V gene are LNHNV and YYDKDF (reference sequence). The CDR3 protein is CATSRAYREVETQYF. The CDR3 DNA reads TGTGCCACCAGCAGAGCCTACAGGGAAGTGGAGACCCAGTACTTC. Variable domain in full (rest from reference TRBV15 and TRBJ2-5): DAMVIQNPRYQVTQFGKPVTLSCSQTLNHNVMYWYQQKSSQAPKLLFHYYDKDFNNEADTPDNFQSRRPNTSFCFLDIRSPGLGDTAMYLCATSRAYREVETQYFGPGTRLLVL.

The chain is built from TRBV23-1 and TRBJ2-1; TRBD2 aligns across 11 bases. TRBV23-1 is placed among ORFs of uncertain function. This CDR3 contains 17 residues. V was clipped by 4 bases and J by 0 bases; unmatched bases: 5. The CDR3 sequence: CASSPTGLAGSYNEQFF. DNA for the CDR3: TGCGCCAGCAGTCCGACCGGACTAGCGGGCTCCTACAATGAGCAGTTCTTC.

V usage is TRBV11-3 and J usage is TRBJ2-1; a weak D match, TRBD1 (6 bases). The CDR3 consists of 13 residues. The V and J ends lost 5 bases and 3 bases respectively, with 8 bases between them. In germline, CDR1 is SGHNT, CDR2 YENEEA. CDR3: CASSQDSYNEQFF. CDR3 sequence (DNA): TGTGCCAGCAGCCAGGACAGCTACAATGAGCAGTTCTTC.

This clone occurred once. CDR3 protein: CASSPSGSPRGTQYF. CDR3 nucleotides: TGTGCCAGCAGCCCCTCAGGGTCCCCGCGGGGTACGCAGTATTTT. The chain couples TRBV7-9 to TRBJ2-3; tentatively, D is TRBD2 (6 bases). Trimming cost V 5 bases and J 8 bases, with 20 bases left between them. The CDR3 has 15 amino acids. CDR1 and CDR2 (germline): SEHNR, FQNEAQ (reference sequence).

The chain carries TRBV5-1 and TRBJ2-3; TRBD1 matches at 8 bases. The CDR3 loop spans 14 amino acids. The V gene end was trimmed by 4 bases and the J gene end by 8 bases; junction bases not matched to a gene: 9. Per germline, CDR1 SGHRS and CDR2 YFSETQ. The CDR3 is CASSTGQGGGTQYF. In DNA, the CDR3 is TGCGCCAGCAGCACCGGACAGGGCGGCGGTACGCAGTATTTT.

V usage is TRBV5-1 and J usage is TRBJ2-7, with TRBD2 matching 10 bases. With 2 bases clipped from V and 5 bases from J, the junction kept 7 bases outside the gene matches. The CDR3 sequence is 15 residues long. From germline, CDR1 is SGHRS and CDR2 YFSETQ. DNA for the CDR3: TGCGCCAGCAGCTTACCTAGCGGGAGTGGGGACGAGCAGTACTTC. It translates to CASSLPSGSGDEQYF.

CDR3 bases: TGTGCCAGCAGCACCCGGGAGAACCCCTACAATGAGCAGTTCTTC. Amino acids: CASSTRENPYNEQFF. The chain links TRBV9 to TRBJ2-1, with D perhaps matching TRBD2 (6 bases). The length of the CDR3 is 15 residues. Trimming took 4 bases from V and 2 from J, leaving 13 bases between them. Germline V gene lookup returns CDR1 SGDLS and CDR2 YYNGEE.

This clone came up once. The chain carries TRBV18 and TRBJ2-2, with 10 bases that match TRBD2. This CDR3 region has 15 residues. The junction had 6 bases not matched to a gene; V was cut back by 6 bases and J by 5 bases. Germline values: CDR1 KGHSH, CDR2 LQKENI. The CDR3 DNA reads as TGTGCCAGCTCGTCCACTAGCGGGACGACCGGGGAGCTGTTTTTT. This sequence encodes CASSSTSGTTGELFF.

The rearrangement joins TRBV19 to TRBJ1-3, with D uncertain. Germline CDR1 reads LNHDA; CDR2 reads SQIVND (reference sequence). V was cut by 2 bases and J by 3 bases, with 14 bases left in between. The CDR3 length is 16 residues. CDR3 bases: TGTGCCAGTAGTATAAGGAGCACTAACGGTGGAAACACCATATATTTT. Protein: CASSIRSTNGGNTIYF.

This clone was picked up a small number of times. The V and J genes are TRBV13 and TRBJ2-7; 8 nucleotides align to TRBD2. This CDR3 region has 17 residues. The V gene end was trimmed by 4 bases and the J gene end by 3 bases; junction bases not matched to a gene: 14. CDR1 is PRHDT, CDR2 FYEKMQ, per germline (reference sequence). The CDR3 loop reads CASSSGSLAGKFYEQYF. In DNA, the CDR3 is TGTGCCAGCAGCTCGGGAAGCCTAGCGGGCAAATTCTACGAGCAGTACTTC.

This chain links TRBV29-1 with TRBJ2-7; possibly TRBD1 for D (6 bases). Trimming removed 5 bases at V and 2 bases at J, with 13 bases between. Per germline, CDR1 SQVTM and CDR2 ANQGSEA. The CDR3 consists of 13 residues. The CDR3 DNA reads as TGCAGCGTTCTAACCCGGGACACCTACGAGCAGTACTTC. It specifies CSVLTRDTYEQYF.

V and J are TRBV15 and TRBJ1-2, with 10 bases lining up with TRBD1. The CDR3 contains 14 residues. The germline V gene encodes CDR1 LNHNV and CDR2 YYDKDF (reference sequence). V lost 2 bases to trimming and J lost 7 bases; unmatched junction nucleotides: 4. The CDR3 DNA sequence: TGTGCCACCAGCAGATCTGGGACAGGGGCTGGCTACACCTTC. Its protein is CATSRSGTGAGYTF.

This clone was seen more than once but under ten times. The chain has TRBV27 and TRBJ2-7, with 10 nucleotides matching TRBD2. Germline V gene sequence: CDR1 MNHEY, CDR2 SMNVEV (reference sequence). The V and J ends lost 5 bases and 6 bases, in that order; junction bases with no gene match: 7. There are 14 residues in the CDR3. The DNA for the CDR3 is TGTGCCAGCAGTATACTAGCGGGATCGGGCGAGCAGTACTTC. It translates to CASSILAGSGEQYF.

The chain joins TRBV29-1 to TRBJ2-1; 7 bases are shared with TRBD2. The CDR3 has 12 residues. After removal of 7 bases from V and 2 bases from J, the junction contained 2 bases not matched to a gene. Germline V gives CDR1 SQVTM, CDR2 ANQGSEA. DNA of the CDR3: TGCAGCGCTAGCGGTACCTACAATGAGCAGTTCTTC. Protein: CSASGTYNEQFF.